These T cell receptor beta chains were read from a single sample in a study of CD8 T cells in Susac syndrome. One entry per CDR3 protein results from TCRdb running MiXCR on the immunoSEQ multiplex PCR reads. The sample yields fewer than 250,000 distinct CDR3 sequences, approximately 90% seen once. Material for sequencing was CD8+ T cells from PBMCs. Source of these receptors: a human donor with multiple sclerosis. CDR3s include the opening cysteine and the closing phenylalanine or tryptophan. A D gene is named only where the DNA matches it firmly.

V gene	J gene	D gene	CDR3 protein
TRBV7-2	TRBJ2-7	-	CASSLDLGSGLYEQYF
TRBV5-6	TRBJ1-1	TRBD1	CASSLEGDRIDLFF
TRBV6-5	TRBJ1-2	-	CASSYSTYQNRDGYTF
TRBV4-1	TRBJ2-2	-	CASSQDRAGSCFF
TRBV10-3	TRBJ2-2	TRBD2	CAIQREGRTGELFF
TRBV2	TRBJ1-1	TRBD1	CASRSGQGSSRAFF
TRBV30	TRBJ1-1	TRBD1	CAWSFGQGFSEAFF
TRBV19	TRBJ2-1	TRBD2	CASSPWRGDNEQFF
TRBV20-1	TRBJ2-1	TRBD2	CSARTRLHNEQFF
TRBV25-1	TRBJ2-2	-	CASSERGRENTGELFF
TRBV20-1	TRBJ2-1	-	CSASGLNEQFF
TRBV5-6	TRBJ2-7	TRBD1	CASSSADRGLYEQYF
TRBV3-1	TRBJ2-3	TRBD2	CASSQTSGGAGTDTQYF
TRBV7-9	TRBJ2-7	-	CASSLGRGYEQYF
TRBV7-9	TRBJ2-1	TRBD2	CASSWTGTSGRSNEQFF
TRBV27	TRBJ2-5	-	CASSLVPRTAETQYF
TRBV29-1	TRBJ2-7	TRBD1	CSVDTGTGAYEQYF
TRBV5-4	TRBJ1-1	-	CASSSGGSEAFF
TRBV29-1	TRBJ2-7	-	CSVDGSGGDEQYF
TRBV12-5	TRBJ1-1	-	CASGLPTGGEAEAFF
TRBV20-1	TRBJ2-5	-	CSVNLPGGETQYF
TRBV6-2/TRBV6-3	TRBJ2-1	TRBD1	CASTLYRGHDNEQFF
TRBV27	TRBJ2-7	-	CASSLTVPSYEQYF
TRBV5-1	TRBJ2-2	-	CASSFTLVTKGAYTGELFF
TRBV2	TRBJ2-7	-	CASSGGEGNREHPYEQYF
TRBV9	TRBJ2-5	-	CASSVDFYAQETQYF
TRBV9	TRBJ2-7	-	CASSVGQQATYEQYF
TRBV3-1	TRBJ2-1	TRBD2	CASSSQRGGYNEQFF
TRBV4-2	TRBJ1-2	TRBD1	CASSQDSMGRGRNYGYTF
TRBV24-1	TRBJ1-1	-	CATRAGVNTEVFF
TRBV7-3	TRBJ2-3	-	CASSPILGDTQYF
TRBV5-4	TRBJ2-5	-	CASSLDLDSQETQYF
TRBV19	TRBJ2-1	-	CASSPWPSSYNEQFF
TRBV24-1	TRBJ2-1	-	CATSDRTVAGEQFF